The 28 T cell receptor beta chains below were found in one sample sequenced in a study of T cells in localized non-small cell lung cancer. Clones were sequenced by immunoSEQ multiplex PCR, and TCRdb holds only the in-frame ones, with some missing. The profile covers tens of thousands of clones, with 80% to 90% appearing a single time and around 15% taken by the ten largest. The source was peripheral blood, collected before any cancer treatment. All receptors derive from a man aged 40 to 70 with stage I squamous cell lung carcinoma.

The gene calls are TRBV4-2 and TRBJ2-2; 8 nucleotides match TRBD2. CDR3 length: 17 amino acids. Trimming took 4 bases from V and 3 from J; bases not matched to a gene: 10. The germline CDR1 and CDR2 sequences are LGHNA and YNFKEQ. The CDR3 coding sequence is TGTGCCAGCAGCCCCGCCCCCGGGGGGGGGTACACCGGGGAGCTGTTTTTT. Amino acid sequence: CASSPAPGGGYTGELFF.

The rearrangement joins TRBV15 to TRBJ1-3; D is unresolved. This CDR3 has 16 amino acids. Germline CDR1 is LNHNV and CDR2 is YYDKDF (reference sequence). Trimming took off 0 bases at V and 0 bases at J, with 9 bases between the two ends. CDR3 in DNA: TGTGCCACCAGCAGAGATCCGGGCTTCTCTGGAAACACCATATATTTT. This encodes CATSRDPGFSGNTIYF.

The chain links TRBV6-6 to TRBJ1-2; unclear D gene. The germline gives CDR1 MNHNY, CDR2 SVGAGI (reference sequence). The V end lost 8 bases, the J end lost 6 bases, and 19 bases lay between the germline ends. The CDR3 loop spans 14 amino acids. In nucleotides, the CDR3 is TGTGCCAGCGAGCGGGAACGGAGCGGAAATGGCTACACCTTC. It codes for CASERERSGNGYTF.

This chain links TRBV10-3 with TRBJ1-5; no definite D call. The CDR3 runs to 16 residues. Trimming shortened V by 2 bases and J by 2 bases, and 13 bases separated the two germline ends. Germline CDR1 is ENHRY and CDR2 is SYGVKD. CDR3 nucleotide sequence: TGTGCCATCAGTGAGGGTAAAGGGAGCGGCAATCAGCCCCAGCATTTT. Translating gives CAISEGKGSGNQPQHF.

The chain links TRBV7-7 to TRBJ2-1, with 8 bases lining up with TRBD1. Trimming removed 5 bases from V and 3 bases from J; junction bases left unmatched: 3. CDR1 and CDR2 (germline): SSHAT, FNYEAQ (reference sequence). CDR3 length: 14 residues. In nucleotides, the CDR3 is TGTGCCAGCAGCCGGGACAGGAACTACAATGAGCAGTTCTTC. Translated, it gives CASSRDRNYNEQFF.

The chain combines TRBV28 with TRBJ2-2; a possible D gene is TRBD1 (6 bases). The CDR3 consists of 15 residues. In germline, CDR1 is MDHEN, CDR2 SYDVKM. V dropped 5 bases and J dropped 5 bases, with 15 bases sitting between them. The CDR3 reads CASSTTTGLTGELFF. The CDR3 nucleotides read TGTGCCAGCAGTACGACGACAGGATTGACCGGGGAGCTGTTTTTT.

For the CDR3, the DNA is TGTGCCAGCCGCGGGACAGGTACGTGGGAGCAGTACTTC. It codes for CASRGTGTWEQYF. The chain combines TRBV27 with TRBJ2-7, with 8 bases aligning to TRBD1. CDR1 and CDR2 from the germline V gene are MNHEY and SMNVEV (reference sequence). The V and J ends lost 8 bases and 7 bases, in that order; junction bases with no gene match: 10. The CDR3 runs to 13 residues.

The chain carries TRBV19 and TRBJ1-4; no reliable D call. The CDR3 loop spans 13 amino acids. The V gene lost 7 bases and the J gene lost 5 bases, with 11 bases spanning the gap. The germline CDR1 and CDR2 sequences are LNHDA and SQIVND (reference sequence). CDR3 protein: CASNDKRNEKLFF. The CDR3 bases are TGTGCCAGTAACGACAAACGGAATGAAAAACTGTTTTTT.

Written as DNA, the CDR3 is TGTGCTAGTGGTTTGGGGGCGAGCAATCAGCCCCAGCATTTT. Amino acids: CASGLGASNQPQHF. The chain is built from TRBV12-5 and TRBJ1-5; no firm D call. The CDR3 is 14 amino acids. Deletions cut 1 base from V and 1 base from J, with 5 bases between. CDR1 and CDR2 from the germline V gene are LGHNT and FRNRAP.

The V gene is TRBV11-2, the J gene TRBJ1-5; maybe TRBD1 (6 bases). V lost 5 bases, J lost 6 bases, and 14 bases lay in between. Germline CDR1 reads SGHAT; CDR2 reads FQNNGV. This CDR3 has 14 amino acids. The CDR3, as DNA: TGTGCCAGCAGCCTCGGGGGGGGGCCTCAGCCCCAGCATTTT. It is translated as CASSLGGGPQPQHF. The whole variable domain, filled in from reference TRBV11-2 and TRBJ1-5, reads EAGVAQSPRYKIIEKRQSVAFWCNPISGHATLYWYQQILGQGPKLLIQFQNNGVVDDSQLPKDRFSAERLKGVDSTLKIQPAKLEDSAVYLCASSLGGGPQPQHFGDGTRLSIL.

The chain has TRBV7-9 and TRBJ2-1, with D perhaps TRBD1 or TRBD2 (6 bases each). The CDR3 covers 17 residues. The ends were cut back, 6 bases at V and 0 bases at J, with 18 bases in the middle. Germline V lookup: CDR1 SEHNR, CDR2 FQNEAQ (reference sequence). CDR3 nucleotide sequence: TGTGCCAGCAGTCGGAGTGGGGGGCCCGACTCCTACAATGAGCAGTTCTTC. This codes for CASSRSGGPDSYNEQFF. The full variable domain, rest sourced from reference TRBV7-9 and TRBJ2-1, is DTGVSQNPRHKITKRGQNVTFRCDPISEHNRLYWYRQTLGQGPEFLTYFQNEAQLEKSRLLSDRFSAERPKGSFSTLEIQRTEQGDSAMYLCASSRSGGPDSYNEQFFGPGTRLTVL.

The gene calls are TRBV5-6 and TRBJ1-2; D remains ambiguous. Germline values: CDR1 SGHDT, CDR2 YYEEEE. The length of the CDR3 is 13 residues. V lost 2 bases and J 4 bases, leaving 9 bases between the germline ends. The CDR3 spells CASSFGTVYGYTF. The CDR3 DNA is TGTGCCAGCAGCTTTGGAACGGTCTATGGCTACACCTTC.

The chain recombines TRBV5-4 with TRBJ2-1; 10 nucleotides agree with TRBD2. The junction had 7 bases not matched to a gene; V was cut back by 4 bases and J by 6 bases. Per the germline V gene, CDR1 is SGHNT and CDR2 is YYREEE (reference sequence). The CDR3 contains 15 residues. CDR3 region: CASSNGLAVFNEQFF. In nucleotides, the CDR3 is TGTGCCAGCAGCAATGGACTAGCGGTCTTCAATGAGCAGTTCTTC.

The V call is TRBV10-3, the J call TRBJ2-7, with 7 bases matching TRBD1. This CDR3 is 14 amino acids long. Germline V gene sequence: CDR1 ENHRY, CDR2 SYGVKD. Trimming at V came to 8 bases and at J to 5 bases, leaving 12 bases not matched to a gene. The DNA for the CDR3 is TGTGCCATCCAGGGGACAGTTCATGACGACGAGCAGTACTTC. Translating it yields CAIQGTVHDDEQYF.

This rearrangement joins TRBV10-1 to TRBJ2-1; D not certain. The germline V gene has CDR1 WNHNN and CDR2 SYGVQD (reference sequence). The V gene lost 3 bases and the J gene lost 4 bases, with 7 bases spanning the gap. There are 13 residues in the CDR3. CDR3 amino acids: CASSDRLYNEQFF. The CDR3 DNA reads TGCGCCAGCAGTGACCGACTTTACAATGAGCAGTTCTTC.

The chain has TRBV2 and TRBJ1-2; D uncertain. Per germline, CDR1 SNHLY and CDR2 FYNNEI. This CDR3 is 15 amino acids long. V gave up 6 bases and J gave up 3 bases, with 17 bases separating them. DNA of the CDR3: TGTGCCAGCAGAATACGCTGGGCAGATCACTATGGCTACACCTTC. This encodes CASRIRWADHYGYTF.

This clone was observed a single time. The V call is TRBV5-4, the J call TRBJ1-3, with a tentative D call TRBD1 (6 bases). Germline CDR1 SGHNT, CDR2 YYREEE (reference sequence). CDR3 length: 16 amino acids. V shed 1 base and J shed 0 bases, with 11 bases lying between them. The CDR3 protein is CASSLMRGASGNTIYF. The CDR3 DNA reads as TGTGCCAGCAGCTTGATGAGGGGGGCCTCTGGAAACACCATATATTTT.

The V gene is TRBV28, the J gene TRBJ1-4, with D maybe TRBD1 (5 bases). Trimming left V 6 bases short and J 4 bases short, with 15 bases between. The CDR3 totals 15 residues. From germline, CDR1 is MDHEN and CDR2 SYDVKM. The CDR3 bases are TGTGCCAGCAGCGGGGCAATAAGGGGTAATGAAAAACTGTTTTTT. It specifies CASSGAIRGNEKLFF. Complete variable domain (other parts from reference TRBV28 and TRBJ1-4): DVKVTQSSRYLVKRTGEKVFLECVQDMDHENMFWYRQDPGLGLRLIYFSYDVKMKEKGDIPEGYSVSREKKERFSLILESASTNQTSMYLCASSGAIRGNEKLFFGSGTQLSVL.

The chain combines TRBV7-9 with TRBJ1-5; D is possibly TRBD1 (6 bases). V lost 1 base and J lost 1, with 11 bases in between. This CDR3 contains 16 residues. Germline V CDR1 and CDR2: SEHNR, FQNEAQ (reference sequence). This CDR3 reads CASSLEPGESNQPQHF. In nucleotides, the CDR3 is TGTGCCAGCAGCTTAGAGCCAGGGGAAAGCAATCAGCCCCAGCATTTT.

The chain couples TRBV7-9 to TRBJ1-1; D uncertain. This CDR3 is 13 amino acids long. V was shortened by 5 bases and J by 4 bases, with 11 bases between the two germline ends. Germline lookup yields CDR1 SEHNR and CDR2 FQNEAQ (reference sequence). The CDR3 region has the DNA TGTGCCAGCAGCCCCACCATGGGCACTGAAGCTTTCTTT. Amino acids: CASSPTMGTEAFF.

This clone was detected once. The genes are TRBV4-1 and TRBJ1-2; no clear D gene. V shed 0 bases and J shed 2 bases, with 10 bases lying between them. In germline, CDR1 is MGHRA, CDR2 YSYEKL. CDR3 size: 15 residues. The CDR3 loop reads CASSQEPSENYGYTF. The CDR3 region has the DNA TGCGCCAGCAGCCAAGAGCCCTCAGAGAACTATGGCTACACCTTC.

The rearrangement links TRBV7-2 to TRBJ1-2, with D unclear. Germline V CDR1 and CDR2: SGHTA, FQGNSA. The V end lost 1 base, the J end lost 4 bases, and 7 bases lay between the germline ends. The CDR3 has 13 amino acids. Here the CDR3 reads CASSLELRYGYTF. CDR3 nucleotide sequence: TGTGCCAGCAGCTTAGAATTGCGCTATGGCTACACCTTC.

The CDR3 is CASSFSSLNTGELFF. DNA for the CDR3: TGTGCCAGCAGTTTCTCCTCCCTAAACACCGGGGAGCTGTTTTTT. This chain uses TRBV6-5 with TRBJ2-2; D is ambiguous. Germline V CDR1 and CDR2: MNHEY, SVGAGI. V shed 4 bases and J shed 2 bases, with 11 bases lying between them. This CDR3 spans 15 amino acids.

This chain uses TRBV18 with TRBJ1-1; no clear D. The CDR3 sequence is 13 residues long. The germline gives CDR1 KGHSH, CDR2 LQKENI. The V gene lost 3 bases and the J gene lost 2 bases, with 7 bases spanning the gap. CDR3: CASSPNGNTEAFF. The CDR3, as DNA: TGTGCCAGCTCACCTAATGGCAACACTGAAGCTTTCTTT.

This clone has more than one count but fewer than ten. The V call is TRBV6-1, the J call TRBJ1-5; D not resolved. Germline loops: CDR1 MNHNS, CDR2 SASEGT. The V end lost 7 bases, the J end lost 7 bases, and 14 bases lay between the germline ends. The CDR3 consists of 13 residues. The CDR3 nucleotides are TGTGCCAGCATCGACCAGGTCTCGCAGCCCCAGCATTTT. It encodes CASIDQVSQPQHF.

There are a few counts of this clone. The CDR3 coding sequence is TGTGCCATCAGTGGTGCAGTCGGGTCGGGGAATTCACCCCTCCACTTT. It specifies CAISGAVGSGNSPLHF. The V call is TRBV10-3, the J call TRBJ1-6, with D unresolved. V lost 4 bases to trimming and J lost 7 bases, with 17 bases between them. CDR1 and CDR2 (germline): ENHRY, SYGVKD. The CDR3 consists of 16 residues.

The chain links TRBV9 to TRBJ1-1; no clear D. CDR3 size: 13 residues. Trimming pared 4 bases from V and 0 bases from J, leaving 7 bases between. The germline V gene has CDR1 SGDLS and CDR2 YYNGEE. In nucleotides, the CDR3 is TGTGCCAGCAGCTCCCTCATGAACACTGAAGCTTTCTTT. It specifies CASSSLMNTEAFF.

CDR3 amino acids: CASSFNPGLDENTEYTDTQYF. In DNA, the CDR3 is TGCGCCAGCAGCTTTAATCCGGGACTAGATGAAAATACCGAATACACAGATACGCAGTATTTT. The genes are TRBV5-1 and TRBJ2-3; 8 bases map to TRBD2. This CDR3 spans 21 amino acids. Germline V lookup: CDR1 SGHRS, CDR2 YFSETQ. V lost 2 bases, J lost 2 bases, and 22 bases stayed unmatched.